The 29 T cell receptor beta chains listed next were all sequenced from one sample in a study of CD8 T cells in ankylosing spondylitis. Study results and caveats: There was a TCR beta motif, made of several highly homologous variants, that appeared characteristic of ankylosing spondylitis blood.

These receptors' antigens are unknown. Via MiXCR, TCRdb re-called the 5' RACE reads, giving one row per CDR3 protein. The sample yields some 450,000 distinct CDR3 sequences, roughly 18% seen once. The sample was blood, either unsorted or a sorted T cell fraction (not recorded which). Every receptor here comes from a male donor with ankylosing spondylitis.

This clonotype was detected a few times. The J gene is TRBJ1-5, the V gene TRBV5-1; TRBD1 agrees at 7 bases. The CDR3 extends over 14 amino acids. The ends lost 1 base at V and 4 bases at J; junction bases unmatched: 2. Germline V gene lookup returns CDR1 SGHRS and CDR2 YFSETQ. The CDR3 reads CASSLTGENQPQHF. The DNA for the CDR3 is TGCGCCAGCAGCTTGACAGGGGAGAATCAGCCCCAGCATTTT. Complete variable domain (other parts from reference TRBV5-1 and TRBJ1-5): KAGVTQTPRYLIKTRGQQVTLSCSPISGHRSVSWYQQTPGQGLQFLFEYFSETQRNKGNFPGRFSGRQFSNSRSEMNVSTLELGDSALYLCASSLTGENQPQHFGDGTRLSIL.

J is TRBJ2-1 and V is TRBV2; D is unresolved. Between the trimmed V and J ends, which lost 4 bases and 6 bases, there was a span of 7 bases. CDR1 SNHLY and CDR2 FYNNEI come from the germline V gene. The CDR3 sequence is 12 residues long. CDR3 sequence: CASSGPVNEQFF. Here the CDR3 DNA reads TGTGCCAGCAGTGGGCCGGTCAATGAGCAGTTCTTC.

This clonotype was counted between two and nine times. The gene calls are TRBV6-1 and TRBJ2-2; unclear D gene. Trimming stripped 4 bases from V and 0 bases from J, with 9 bases between. This CDR3 has 15 residues. The germline V gene has CDR1 MNHNS and CDR2 SASEGT. CDR3 in DNA: TGTGCCAGCAGTGTAACTACTTCGAACACCGGGGAGCTGTTTTTT. This translates into CASSVTTSNTGELFF.

This clonotype came up once. V and J are TRBV6-6 and TRBJ1-2; D ambiguous. The CDR3 contains 12 residues. CDR1 MNHNY and CDR2 SVGAGI come from the germline V gene (reference sequence). Trimming removed 6 bases at V and 4 bases at J, with 9 bases between. The CDR3 region has the DNA TGTGCCAGCAGCCTCCCACGCTATGGCTACACCTTC. This gives the protein CASSLPRYGYTF.

This clonotype has just a few counts. The chain carries TRBV6-5 and TRBJ2-3; D perhaps matches TRBD2 (6 bases). The germline CDR1 and CDR2 sequences are MNHEY and SVGAGI. The CDR3 has 16 amino acids. The ends were cut back, 4 bases at V and 3 bases at J, with 17 bases in the middle. The chain's CDR3 is CASSSGLGTGTDTQYF. In DNA form, the CDR3 reads TGTGCCAGCAGTTCGGGACTGGGAACGGGGACAGATACGCAGTATTTT.

This clonotype has at least ten counts. The chain has TRBV20-1 and TRBJ1-2, with D tentatively TRBD1 (5 bases). V gave up 3 bases and J gave up 1 base, with 12 bases separating them. The germline gives CDR1 DFQATT, CDR2 SNEGSKA (reference sequence). CDR3 size: 14 residues. The CDR3, as DNA: TGCAGTGCTAGTCACAGGCTCCATAACTATGGCTACACCTTC. Residues: CSASHRLHNYGYTF.

With respect to this clonotype: A much larger clone differs by one base, so this may be a read error. CDR3 amino acids: CASKPGRGQPQHF. In DNA, the CDR3 is TGTGCCAGCAAACCAGGGAGGGGTCAGCCCCAGCATTTT. This rearrangement joins TRBV6-1 to TRBJ1-5, with D tentatively TRBD1 (5 bases). With 7 bases removed from V and 6 bases from J, the gap between germline ends came to 13 bases. The CDR3 sequence is 13 residues long. Looked up from germline, CDR1 is MNHNS and CDR2 is SASEGT.

In this sample, this clonotype turned up many times. The chain employs TRBV7-2 and TRBJ2-2; D remains ambiguous. Trimming pared 6 bases from V and 8 bases from J, leaving 7 bases between. The CDR3 spans 11 residues. Per the germline V gene, CDR1 is SGHTA and CDR2 is FQGNSA. The CDR3 region has the DNA TGTGCCAGCAGGAAGGAAGGGGAGCTGTTTTTT. Residues: CASRKEGELFF.

There are a few counts of this clonotype. This chain joins TRBV20-1 and TRBJ1-1; no clear D gene. The CDR3 loop spans 13 amino acids. The germline V and J ends were trimmed by 6 bases and 4 bases, with 15 bases remaining between them. CDR1 is DFQATT and CDR2 is SNEGSKA in the germline V gene (reference sequence). The CDR3 DNA follows: TGCAGTGCGCAGCTGGGTAAGGGCACTGAAGCTTTCTTT. Translated: CSAQLGKGTEAFF.

The J gene is TRBJ2-1, the V gene TRBV20-1; D is undetermined. The germline V gene encodes CDR1 DFQATT and CDR2 SNEGSKA (reference sequence). Trimming left V 6 bases short and J 4 bases short, with 13 bases between. This CDR3 spans 13 amino acids. The CDR3 is CSATGKIYNEQFF. The CDR3 DNA reads TGCAGTGCCACCGGTAAGATTTACAATGAGCAGTTCTTC.

This clonotype was detected a few times. The genes are TRBV3-1 and TRBJ2-5, with D possibly being TRBD2 (5 bases). The germline V and J ends were trimmed by 1 base and 2 bases, with 11 bases remaining between them. Per the germline V gene, CDR1 is LGHDT and CDR2 is YNNKEL (reference sequence). The CDR3 sequence is 15 residues long. CDR3 nucleotides: TGTGCCAGCAGCCAAGGACTAAGACTACAAGAGACCCAGTACTTC. This encodes CASSQGLRLQETQYF.

V gene TRBV5-6 combines with J gene TRBJ1-4, with no clear D. Germline V gene sequence: CDR1 SGHDT, CDR2 YYEEEE. The CDR3 extends over 18 amino acids. V was clipped by 1 base and J by 3 bases, with 19 bases between them. CDR3 in amino acids: CASSLRVVEGVANEKLFF. The CDR3 region has the DNA TGTGCCAGCAGCTTGCGGGTCGTTGAGGGAGTAGCTAATGAAAAACTGTTTTTT.

This clonotype was seen only a few times. The chain has TRBV15 and TRBJ2-5; D is uncertain. CDR3 length: 13 amino acids. Trimming stripped 1 base from V and 5 bases from J, with 8 bases between. Germline V gene sequence: CDR1 LNHNV, CDR2 YYDKDF (reference sequence). In DNA, the CDR3 is TGTGCCACCAGCAGAGGGGGAAGGGAGACCCAGTACTTC. It is translated as CATSRGGRETQYF.

The chain is built from TRBV5-1 and TRBJ1-5; D unclear. The germline V and J ends were trimmed by 5 bases and 5 bases, with 11 bases remaining between them. The CDR3 extends over 13 amino acids. CDR1 SGHRS and CDR2 YFSETQ come from the germline V gene. The DNA for the CDR3 is TGCGCCAGCAGACGGACTGCCGATCAGCCCCAGCATTTT. Amino acid sequence: CASRRTADQPQHF.

This clonotype was recorded many times. The chain carries TRBV12-3 or TRBV12-4 and TRBJ1-2, with 7 bases aligning to TRBD1. The trim removed 5 bases at V and 2 bases at J, leaving 8 bases unmatched. The CDR3 consists of 15 residues. The CDR3 sequence: CASSRPGTANYGYTF. The DNA for the CDR3 is TGTGCCAGCAGTCGGCCGGGGACAGCAAACTATGGCTACACCTTC.

This clonotype was observed many times. This chain uses TRBV12-3 or TRBV12-4 with TRBJ2-2; 7 nucleotides align to TRBD1. The CDR3 spans 16 residues. With 6 bases clipped from V and 0 bases from J, the junction kept 7 bases outside the gene matches. CDR3 region: CASSRGTAANTGELFF. In nucleotides, the CDR3 is TGTGCCAGCAGCCGAGGGACAGCAGCGAACACCGGGGAGCTGTTTTTT.

The chain carries TRBV2 and TRBJ2-7, with unresolved D. Deletions cut 3 bases from V and 7 bases from J, with 10 bases between. The CDR3 has 12 residues. The germline V gene has CDR1 SNHLY and CDR2 FYNNEI. The CDR3 coding sequence is TGTGCCAGCAGTGATCGTGGTAGGGAGCAGTACTTC. As protein: CASSDRGREQYF.

The V and J genes are TRBV11-3 and TRBJ1-1; D remains unclear. The V end was cut by 1 base, the J end by 4 bases, with 13 bases between. The CDR3 has 15 amino acids. Germline V gene lookup returns CDR1 SGHNT and CDR2 YENEEA. CDR3: CASSLGRGRPTEAFF. CDR3 in DNA: TGTGCCAGCAGCTTAGGTCGCGGTCGTCCCACTGAAGCTTTCTTT. The entire variable domain, with the rest obtained from reference TRBV11-3 and TRBJ1-1, is as follows: EAGVVQSPRYKIIEKKQPVAFWCNPISGHNTLYWYLQNLGQGPELLIRYENEEAVDDSQLPKDRFSAERLKGVDSTLKIQPAELGDSAVYLCASSLGRGRPTEAFFGQGTRLTVV.

This clonotype was seen only a few times. The V and J genes are TRBV11-2 and TRBJ1-5; D is unresolved. Germline V gene sequence: CDR1 SGHAT, CDR2 FQNNGV. V was pared by 2 bases and J by 6 bases, with 14 bases between. CDR3 length equals 15 residues. The CDR3 reads CASSLRAGGVQPQHF. Here the CDR3 DNA reads TGTGCCAGCAGCTTAAGGGCAGGAGGAGTTCAGCCCCAGCATTTT.

The sample holds a few counts of this clonotype. The rearrangement uses TRBV20-1 and TRBJ1-4, with a possible D match to TRBD1 (5 bases). The CDR3 spans 15 residues. Germline V lookup: CDR1 DFQATT, CDR2 SNEGSKA (reference sequence). V was pared by 2 bases and J by 5 bases, with 15 bases between. The CDR3 loop reads CSARNSGRENEKLFF. CDR3 DNA sequence: TGCAGTGCTAGAAATAGTGGCAGGGAAAATGAAAAACTGTTTTTT.

V usage is TRBV11-2 and J usage is TRBJ2-5, with D uncertain. In germline, CDR1 is SGHAT, CDR2 FQNNGV. The CDR3 loop spans 15 amino acids. Deletions cut 5 bases from V and 2 bases from J, with 15 bases between. The CDR3 nucleotides read TGTGCCAGCAGCAGAGGTGGGGTCGGGCAAGAGACCCAGTACTTC. It encodes CASSRGGVGQETQYF.

V gene TRBV29-1 combines with J gene TRBJ2-2; 8 bases are a match to TRBD1. Trimming removed 4 bases from V and 2 bases from J; junction bases left unmatched: 3. CDR3 length equals 14 residues. Germline values: CDR1 SQVTM, CDR2 ANQGSEA. CDR3 residues: CSVVDRENTGELFF. CDR3 bases: TGCAGCGTTGTGGACAGGGAAAACACCGGGGAGCTGTTTTTT.

The V and J genes are TRBV12-3 or TRBV12-4 and TRBJ1-4, with D maybe TRBD1 (6 bases). V lost 2 bases, J lost 8 bases, and 15 bases lay in between. The CDR3 sequence is 15 residues long. CDR3 in amino acids: CASSLRDTRREKLFF. For the CDR3, the DNA is TGTGCCAGCAGTTTAAGGGACACCAGGCGCGAAAAACTGTTTTTT.

The chain uses TRBV19 and TRBJ1-1, with 7 bases aligning to TRBD1. V shed 5 bases, J shed 3 bases, and the junction held 6 bases outside the gene matches. This CDR3 spans 14 amino acids. Germline CDR1 reads LNHDA; CDR2 reads SQIVND (reference sequence). The CDR3 region has the DNA TGTGCCAGTAGTGAACGGGACAGCCACACTGAAGCTTTCTTT. Translation: CASSERDSHTEAFF.

This clonotype has more than one count but fewer than ten. The chain employs TRBV6-1 and TRBJ1-4, with TRBD1 matching over 9 bases. This CDR3 spans 14 amino acids. V trimming: 6 bases; J trimming: 8 bases; junction bases outside the gene matches: 7. Germline V gene data show CDR1 as MNHNS and CDR2 as SASEGT. Written as DNA, the CDR3 is TGTGCCAGCAGCCCGGACAGGGGAAAGGAAAAACTGTTTTTT. Its translation: CASSPDRGKEKLFF.

The CDR3 here is CSARTSGGTGEQFF. CDR3 in DNA: TGCAGTGCCCGGACTAGCGGGGGGACGGGTGAGCAGTTCTTC. The chain links TRBV20-1 to TRBJ2-1; 14 nucleotides match TRBD2. V was pared by 6 bases and J by 9 bases, with 7 bases of the junction left unmatched. The CDR3 extends over 14 amino acids. Per the germline V gene, CDR1 is DFQATT and CDR2 is SNEGSKA (reference sequence).

This clonotype was observed a few times. The V call is TRBV5-1, the J call TRBJ2-7; 8 nucleotides line up with TRBD1. Germline CDR1 is SGHRS and CDR2 is YFSETQ. The J segment lost 2 bases and the V segment lost 4 bases, leaving 2 bases of the junction unmatched. The CDR3 length is 13 residues. The CDR3 here is CASSQTGAYEQYF. CDR3 DNA: TGCGCCAGCAGCCAGACAGGGGCCTACGAGCAGTACTTC.

The table lists this clonotype with a few counts. This chain uses TRBV29-1 with TRBJ1-3; tentative D call: TRBD1 (6 bases). Trimming took 6 bases from V and 0 from J, leaving 9 bases between them. This CDR3 has 13 residues. Germline V gene sequence: CDR1 SQVTM, CDR2 ANQGSEA. The CDR3 loop reads CSVDRPSGNTIYF. The DNA of the CDR3 is TGCAGCGTAGACAGGCCCTCTGGAAACACCATATATTTT.

The V gene is TRBV6-5, the J gene TRBJ1-6, with TRBD1 identical over 7 bases. Germline lookup yields CDR1 MNHEY and CDR2 SVGAGI. The CDR3 runs 16 residues. Unmatched junction bases numbered 3, after V lost 0 bases and J lost 4 bases. CDR3 bases: TGTGCCAGCAGTTACTCTGGACAGGTTTATAATTCACCCCTCCACTTT. Protein: CASSYSGQVYNSPLHF.